The next 20 T cell receptor beta chains were all read from a single sample in a study of blood T cell repertoires in COVID-19. Generated by immunoSEQ multiplex PCR, the TCRdb table keeps only in-frame clones and is missing some. The sample lists under 200,000 clones; 70% to 90% were seen once. The sequenced sample consisted of peripheral blood. All receptors derive from a man aged 55 to 70 with active or convalescent COVID-19.

This sequence joins TRBV4-1 and TRBJ1-4; D call uncertain. V was shortened by 4 bases and J by 3 bases, with 6 bases between the two germline ends. The CDR3 spans 13 residues. The germline CDR1 and CDR2 sequences are MGHRA and YSYEKL. CDR3 in amino acids: CASSRTANEKLFF. As DNA, the CDR3 is TGCGCCAGCAGCCGCACAGCTAATGAAAAACTGTTTTTT.

V is TRBV14 and J is TRBJ1-2, with D possibly TRBD1 on 5 matching bases. V gave up 3 bases and J gave up 3 bases, with 14 bases separating them. Germline CDR1 reads SGHDN; CDR2 reads FVKESK. This CDR3 is 15 amino acids long. The CDR3 DNA follows: TGTGCCAGCAGCCAGGGGCCCGGGCAATACTATGGCTACACCTTC. Residues: CASSQGPGQYYGYTF.

V usage is TRBV2 and J usage is TRBJ1-3; tentatively, D is TRBD1 (5 bases). The CDR3 sequence is 15 residues long. Between the trimmed V and J ends, which lost 3 bases and 0 bases, there was a span of 9 bases. In germline, CDR1 is SNHLY, CDR2 FYNNEI. The CDR3 DNA follows: TGTGCCAGCAGTGACCGACAGAACTCTGGAAACACCATATATTTT. This sequence encodes CASSDRQNSGNTIYF.

This chain connects TRBV9 to TRBJ1-3, with 8 bases that match TRBD1. The CDR3 length is 17 residues. The V gene end was trimmed by 0 bases and the J gene end by 4 bases; junction bases not matched to a gene: 9. Germline-derived CDR1 and CDR2 are SGDLS and YYNGEE. The CDR3, as DNA: TGTGCCAGCAGCGTAGATTTTCCAGGGGGCGCAGGAAACACCATATATTTT. Translated: CASSVDFPGGAGNTIYF.

The chain has TRBV2 and TRBJ1-5; TRBD1 matches 7 bases. CDR3 size: 16 residues. Trimming at V came to 6 bases and at J to 0 bases, leaving 8 bases not matched to a gene. Germline values: CDR1 SNHLY, CDR2 FYNNEI. The CDR3 loop is CASSRQGLNSNQPQHF. As DNA, the CDR3 is TGTGCCAGCAGCCGACAGGGCCTAAATAGCAATCAGCCCCAGCATTTT.

The rearrangement uses TRBV4-1 and TRBJ2-7; D possibly corresponds to TRBD2 (5 bases). The CDR3 runs 15 residues. V was shortened by 1 base and J by 2 bases, with 12 bases between the two germline ends. CDR1 MGHRA and CDR2 YSYEKL come from the germline V gene. The CDR3 sequence is CASSQGGRLTYEQYF. The CDR3 region has the DNA TGCGCCAGCAGCCAAGGTGGGAGACTAACCTACGAGCAGTACTTC.

The gene calls are TRBV10-1 and TRBJ2-2; possibly TRBD1 for D (7 bases). CDR3 length equals 14 residues. The V end was cut by 6 bases, the J end by 7 bases, with 15 bases between. CDR1 and CDR2 (germline): WNHNN, SYGVQD (reference sequence). DNA of the CDR3: TGCGCCAGCAGCGCGGGACAGTACGGCGGGGAGCTGTTTTTT. It translates to CASSAGQYGGELFF.

The chain is built from TRBV6-5 and TRBJ1-2, with TRBD1 as a possible D gene (5 bases). Trimming removed 5 bases from V and 4 bases from J, with 11 bases in between. The V gene's germline CDR1 is MNHEY and CDR2 SVGAGI. The length of the CDR3 is 13 residues. The CDR3 loop is CASSQWGLYGYTF. The CDR3 DNA is TGTGCCAGCAGTCAATGGGGACTCTATGGCTACACCTTC.

The chain uses TRBV3-1 (or the pseudogene TRBV3-2) and TRBJ2-3; 14 nucleotides line up with TRBD2. V lost 4 bases, J lost 5 bases, and 8 bases stayed unmatched. The CDR3 runs to 17 residues. Germline V gene lookup returns CDR1 LGHDT and CDR2 YNNKEL (reference sequence). CDR3 residues: CASSLLGLAGGQDTQYF. The CDR3 DNA reads as TGTGCCAGCAGCCTGCTTGGACTAGCGGGGGGACAAGATACGCAGTATTTT.

This rearrangement joins TRBV7-9 to TRBJ1-4; D remains ambiguous. The germline gives CDR1 SEHNR, CDR2 FQNEAQ (reference sequence). Deletions cut 1 base from V and 5 bases from J, with 8 bases between. The CDR3 extends over 14 amino acids. This CDR3 is CASSLDMGNEKLFF. As DNA, the CDR3 is TGTGCCAGCAGCTTAGATATGGGCAATGAAAAACTGTTTTTT.

This rearrangement joins TRBV7-3 to TRBJ2-5; 7 bases match TRBD1. The V gene's germline CDR1 is SGHTA and CDR2 FQGTGA. The CDR3 is made up of 14 amino acids. The trim removed 5 bases at V and 2 bases at J, leaving 5 bases unmatched. The CDR3 sequence is CASSPTGDQETQYF. The DNA for the CDR3 is TGTGCCAGCAGCCCCACAGGGGATCAAGAGACCCAGTACTTC.

The sample holds a few counts of this clone. The chain joins TRBV19 to TRBJ2-3; a weak D match, TRBD1 (6 bases). Germline V CDR1 and CDR2: LNHDA, SQIVND (reference sequence). V was cut by 9 bases and J by 2 bases, with 12 bases left in between. This CDR3 spans 13 amino acids. CDR3 protein: CASLGQNTDTQYF. CDR3 nucleotides: TGTGCCAGCCTAGGACAGAACACAGATACGCAGTATTTT. Supplemented by reference TRBV19 and TRBJ2-3, the full variable domain reads DGGITQSPKYLFRKEGQNVTLSCEQNLNHDAMYWYRQDPGQGLRLIYYSQIVNDFQKGDIAEGYSVSREKKESFPLTVTSAQKNPTAFYLCASLGQNTDTQYFGPGTRLTVL.

The rearrangement links TRBV7-9 to TRBJ2-7; D may be TRBD1 (6 bases). CDR3 length equals 14 residues. In germline, CDR1 is SEHNR, CDR2 FQNEAQ (reference sequence). V was trimmed by 3 bases and J by 2 bases, leaving 11 bases between them. CDR3 protein: CASSFYQGTYEQYF. As DNA, the CDR3 is TGTGCCAGCAGCTTTTACCAGGGGACCTACGAGCAGTACTTC.

The V gene is TRBV18, the J gene TRBJ2-2; 9 bases map to TRBD1. This CDR3 is 17 amino acids long. The germline CDR1 and CDR2 sequences are KGHSH and LQKENI. With 3 bases clipped from V and 5 bases from J, the junction kept 10 bases outside the gene matches. The CDR3 spells CASSPNIVGQGTGELFF. As DNA, the CDR3 is TGTGCCAGCTCACCCAATATCGTGGGACAGGGTACCGGGGAGCTGTTTTTT.

The genes are TRBV6-4 and TRBJ1-6, with 12 nucleotides matching TRBD1. With V trimmed by 0 bases and J by 4 bases, 7 bases remained unmatched. CDR1 and CDR2 from the germline V gene are MRHNA and SNTAGT. The CDR3 is made up of 19 amino acids. The CDR3 DNA reads as TGTGCCAGCAGTGACTCGTGGGCGGGACAGGGGGCTTATAATTCACCCCTCCACTTT. Translated, it gives CASSDSWAGQGAYNSPLHF.

The chain carries TRBV6-5 and TRBJ2-5; D not certain. CDR1 is MNHEY, CDR2 SVGAGI, per germline. The CDR3 extends over 13 amino acids. The V end was cut by 6 bases, the J end by 5 bases, with 13 bases between. CDR3 in DNA: TGTGCCAGCAGCTTAAACGGAGTGGAGACCCAGTACTTC. Translating it yields CASSLNGVETQYF.

The chain employs TRBV12-3 or TRBV12-4 and TRBJ2-3; tentatively, D is TRBD2 (5 bases). Trimming left V 6 bases short and J 6 bases short, with 10 bases between. CDR3 length: 12 amino acids. CDR3 sequence: CASSYGGDTQYF. In DNA form, the CDR3 reads TGTGCCAGCAGCTATGGAGGTGATACGCAGTATTTT.

The J gene is TRBJ1-2, the V gene TRBV5-1, with 7 bases matching TRBD1. J gave up 4 bases and V 1 base, and 1 base lay outside the gene matches. Germline loops: CDR1 SGHRS, CDR2 YFSETQ. This CDR3 is 13 amino acids long. The CDR3, as DNA: TGCGCCAGCAGCTTGACAGGGGCCTATGGCTACACCTTC. Translation: CASSLTGAYGYTF. Based on the CDR3 plus reference TRBV5-1 and TRBJ1-2, the full variable domain is KAGVTQTPRYLIKTRGQQVTLSCSPISGHRSVSWYQQTPGQGLQFLFEYFSETQRNKGNFPGRFSGRQFSNSRSEMNVSTLELGDSALYLCASSLTGAYGYTFGSGTRLTVV.

The CDR3 spells CASSWDRGKTEAFF. The DNA for the CDR3 is TGTGCCAGCAGTTGGGACAGGGGGAAGACTGAAGCTTTCTTT. V and J are TRBV2 and TRBJ1-1, with TRBD1 identical over 11 bases. CDR3 length equals 14 residues. CDR1 is SNHLY and CDR2 is FYNNEI in the germline V gene. Germline trimming cut 5 bases from V and 5 bases from J; bases unmatched to any gene: 4. The variable domain in full, completed from reference TRBV2 and TRBJ1-1, reads EPEVTQTPSHQVTQMGQEVILRCVPISNHLYFYWYRQILGQKVEFLVSFYNNEISEKSEIFDDQFSVERPDGSNFTLKIRSTKLEDSAMYFCASSWDRGKTEAFFGQGTRLTVV.

V usage is TRBV5-6 and J usage is TRBJ1-3, with 7 nucleotides matching TRBD1. The ends lost 5 bases at V and 0 bases at J; junction bases unmatched: 8. The CDR3 totals 16 residues. The V gene's germline CDR1 is SGHDT and CDR2 YYEEEE. The CDR3 protein is CASSYRDSTSGNTIYF. CDR3 DNA sequence: TGTGCCAGCAGTTACCGGGACAGCACCTCTGGAAACACCATATATTTT.